This T cell receptor (beta chain) was found in a study of spatial heterogeneity in lung cancer. Study-level background: Beta-chain sequences were consistently detected more often than alpha-chain sequences. Mean representation of each unique TCR and UMI combination in the raw reads exceeded nine occurrences. Study findings and constraints: TCRs found ubiquitously expanded in tumor appeared in blood more at resection than at follow-up.

Many counts were recorded for this clonotype. Its antigen is not identified. The V and J ends lost 1 base and 0 bases respectively, with 9 bases between them. Germline CDR1 MNHNS, CDR2 SASEGT. The CDR3 length is 15 residues. Time point in this sample: blood at routine non-recurrence follow-up after resection. Extraction of whole RNA from tumor, nontumor lung or frozen PBMC preceded unsorted sequencing. TCRdb fed the 5' RACE reads into MiXCR, producing one record per CDR3 protein. Of 25,000 to 30,000 distinct CDR3 sequences in the sample, around 6% were seen once. This material consisted of PBMCs, taken at follow-up. This receptor was obtained from a male donor with early-stage non-small cell lung cancer. This chain uses TRBV6-1 with TRBJ1-1; D unclear. The CDR3 sequence is CASSEGPGLNTEAFF. In DNA, the CDR3 is TGTGCCAGCAGTGAAGGGCCGGGCCTGAACACTGAAGCTTTCTTT.